This T cell receptor beta chain came from a study of blood T cell repertoires in COVID-19. Across the whole study: PBMCs, B-cell-depleted T cells, or T cells provided the cDNA or gDNA that made up the material.

Per the study methods: Reference gene primers were amplified, and this amplification served to estimate nucleated cell counts. Data came from immunoSEQ multiplex PCR; TCRdb stores just in-frame clones and leaves some out. V and J calls plus clone size are reproduced from that table; the DNA served to infer D and trimming. Of 100,000 to 150,000 clones listed, around 87% are singletons. The CDR3 length is 13 residues. The germline gives CDR1 SNHLY, CDR2 FYNNEI. Trimming stripped 5 bases from V and 1 base from J, with 6 bases between. The V and J genes are TRBV2 and TRBJ1-3; D gene unclear. Input material: peripheral blood. The TCR comes from a woman aged 45-65 years with acute or convalescent COVID-19. The CDR3 loop is CASSRTSGNTIYF. The CDR3 coding sequence is TGTGCCAGCAGTCGCACATCTGGAAACACCATATATTTT.